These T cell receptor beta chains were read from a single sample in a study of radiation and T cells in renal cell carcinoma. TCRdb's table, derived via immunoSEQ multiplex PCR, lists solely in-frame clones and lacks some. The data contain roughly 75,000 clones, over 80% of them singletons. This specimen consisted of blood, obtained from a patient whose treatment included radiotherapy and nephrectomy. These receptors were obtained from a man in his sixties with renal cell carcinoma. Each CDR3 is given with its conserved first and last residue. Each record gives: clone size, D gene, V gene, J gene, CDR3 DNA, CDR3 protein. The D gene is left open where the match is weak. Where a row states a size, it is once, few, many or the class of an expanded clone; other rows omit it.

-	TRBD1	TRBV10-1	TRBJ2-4	TGCGCCAGCAGTGAGTCCGGACAGGGGAAAAACATTCAGTACTTC	CASSESGQGKNIQYF
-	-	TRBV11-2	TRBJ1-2	TGTGCCAGCAGCTTAGGGACCACACGGATTGGCTACACCTTC	CASSLGTTRIGYTF
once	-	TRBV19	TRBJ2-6	TGTGCCAGTACCGGGACTGTAGGTGGTACTGGGGCCAACGTCCTGACTTTC	CASTGTVGGTGANVLTF
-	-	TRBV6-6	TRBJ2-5	TGTGCCAGCAGTTACGGGTCGGGAGTAGGAGGGGAGACCCAGTACTTC	CASSYGSGVGGETQYF
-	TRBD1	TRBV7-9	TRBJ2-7	TGTGCCAGCAGCTTAGCGAGACAGGGAATTTCCCCCTGGCAGTACTTC	CASSLARQGISPWQYF
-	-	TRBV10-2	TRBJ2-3	TGCGCCAGCAGTGAGTACTCTTCCACAGATACGCAGTATTTT	CASSEYSSTDTQYF
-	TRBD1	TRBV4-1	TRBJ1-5	TGCGCCAGCAGCCAAGATGAGACAGGGGGCTTGAATCCTGGCCAGCATTTT	CASSQDETGGLNPGQHF
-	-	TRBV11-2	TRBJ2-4	TGTGCCAGCAGCTTTTCCGGGGCGGAAAACATTCAGTACTTC	CASSFSGAENIQYF
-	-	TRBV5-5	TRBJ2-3	TGTGCCAGCAGCTTTGCGACCCAGGCGGGCACAGATACGCAGTATTTT	CASSFATQAGTDTQYF
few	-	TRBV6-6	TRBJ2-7	TGTGCCAGCAGGGGCGACACCTCCTACGAGCAGTACTTC	CASRGDTSYEQYF
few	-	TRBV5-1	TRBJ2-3	TGCGCCAGCAGCTTGGAAGCTAGTTTTCGAGGTACGCAGTATTTT	CASSLEASFRGTQYF
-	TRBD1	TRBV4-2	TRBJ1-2	TGTGCCAGCAGCCAAGGGCCCGGGACAGACTATGGCTACACCTTC	CASSQGPGTDYGYTF
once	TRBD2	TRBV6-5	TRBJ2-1	TGTGCCAGCAGTTACGGGGGACTAGCGGGGGGCAATGAGCAGTTCTTC	CASSYGGLAGGNEQFF
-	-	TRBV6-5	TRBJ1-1	TGTGCCAGCAGTTACCGAGGCGCAGGGTATGAAGCTTTCTTT	CASSYRGAGYEAFF
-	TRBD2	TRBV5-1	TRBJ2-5	TGCGCCAGCAGCTTGAGAGGCGGGGGTAGGGGCCGGGAGACCCAGTACTTC	CASSLRGGGRGRETQYF
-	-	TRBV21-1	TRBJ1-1	TGTGCCAGCAGCAAAGAGGTCCGCAGGGTGGGGAACACTGAAGCTTTCTTT	CASSKEVRRVGNTEAFF
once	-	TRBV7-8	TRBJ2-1	TGTGCCAGCAGCTTAGCCAATACAGGGAATGAGCAGTTCTTC	CASSLANTGNEQFF
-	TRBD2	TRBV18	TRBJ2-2	TGTGCCAGCTCACCACCGGGCGGGAGGTTCGCCGGGGAGCTGTTTTTT	CASSPPGGRFAGELFF
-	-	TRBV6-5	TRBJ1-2	TGTGCCAGCAGTTACTCGTTTGAGAAAAGCTATGGCTACACCTTC	CASSYSFEKSYGYTF
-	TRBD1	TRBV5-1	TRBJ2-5	TGCGCCAGCAGGGCAGGGGGTCGGGAGACCCAGTACTTC	CASRAGGRETQYF
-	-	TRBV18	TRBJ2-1	TGTGCCAGCTCACCGCTCAGAAATGAGCAGTTCTTC	CASSPLRNEQFF
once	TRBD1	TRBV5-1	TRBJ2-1	TGCGCCAGCATAGGACAGGGGCGGTACAATGAGCAGTTCTTC	CASIGQGRYNEQFF
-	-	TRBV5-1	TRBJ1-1	TGCGCCAGCAGCCCAGGGGACCCTGGGGTAGCTTTCTTT	CASSPGDPGVAFF
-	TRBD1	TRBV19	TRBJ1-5	TGTGCCAGTAGTGGTGGACAGGGAGGCAATCAGCCCCAGCATTTT	CASSGGQGGNQPQHF
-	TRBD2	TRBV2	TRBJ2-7	TGTGCCAGCAGTGAAAATAGCGGGAGGGCCAGGTTC	CASSENSGRARF
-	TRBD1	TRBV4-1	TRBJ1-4	TGCGCCAGCAGCTTAGGGACAGGGCTTAATGAAAAACTGTTTTTT	CASSLGTGLNEKLFF
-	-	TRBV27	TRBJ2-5	TGTGCCAGCAGTTTGCGGGTAGGGGGAGAGACCCAGTACTTC	CASSLRVGGETQYF
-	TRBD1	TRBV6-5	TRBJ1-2	TGTGCCAGCAGATCCGGGACAGTCTTCTATGGCTACACCTTC	CASRSGTVFYGYTF
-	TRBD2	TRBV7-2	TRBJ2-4	TGTGCCAGCAGCTTAGAGGGACTAGTGGCCAAAAACATTCAGTACTTC	CASSLEGLVAKNIQYF
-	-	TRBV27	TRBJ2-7	TGTGCCAGCAGTTTAAGCCCCCTAGTCTACGAGCAGTACTTC	CASSLSPLVYEQYF
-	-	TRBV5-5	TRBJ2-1	TGTGCCAGCAGCTTGGTGGGTAGATCTCAGCAGTTCTTC	CASSLVGRSQQFF
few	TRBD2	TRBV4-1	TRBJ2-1	TGCGCCAGCAGCCCGGGACTAGCGAACTACAATGAGCAGTTCTTC	CASSPGLANYNEQFF
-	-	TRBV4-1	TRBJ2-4	TGCGCCAGCAGCCAAGATCTTGTACAGCCAAGGAGAAACATTCAGTACTTC	CASSQDLVQPRRNIQYF
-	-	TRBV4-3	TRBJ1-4	TGCGCCAGCAGCCAAGATCCGGCAGGCGCAACTAATGAAAAACTGTTTTTT	CASSQDPAGATNEKLFF
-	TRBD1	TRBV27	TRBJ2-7	TGTGCCAGCAGGACAGGGGGCTACGAGCAGTACTTC	CASRTGGYEQYF
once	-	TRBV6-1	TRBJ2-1	TGTGCCAGCAGTGAACTGGGACAACCCCGGGGGAACAATGAGCAGTTCTTC	CASSELGQPRGNNEQFF
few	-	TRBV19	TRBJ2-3	TGTGCCAGTAGTATTATGGCCGCAGATACGCAGTATTTT	CASSIMAADTQYF